This T cell receptor (beta chain) was captured by sequencing in a study of T-cell memory formation after mild COVID-19. V was trimmed by 3 bases and J by 1 base, leaving 7 bases between them. The CDR3 runs 14 residues. This clonotype was counted at least ten times. Its target is not known. TCRdb independently ran MiXCR on the 5' RACE reads; one entry per CDR3 protein. This sample carries roughly 130,000 distinct CDR3 sequences, about 6.5% of them seen once, and the ten largest clones take approximately 2.1%. Broader study findings: CD4+ contracting clones were found mainly in CM and EM, and CD8+ ones in EMRA.

This chain joins TRBV12-3 or TRBV12-4 and TRBJ1-5; no reliable D call. Material for sequencing was PBMCs or a T cell subset sorted from them (not recorded which). The receptor's source is an adult woman who had mild COVID-19 (a few samples of this study predate the infection). Cell type and time point are not known. DNA for the CDR3: TGTGCCAGCAGTTTCCAACAGAGCAATCAGCCCCAGCATTTT. It is translated as CASSFQQSNQPQHF.